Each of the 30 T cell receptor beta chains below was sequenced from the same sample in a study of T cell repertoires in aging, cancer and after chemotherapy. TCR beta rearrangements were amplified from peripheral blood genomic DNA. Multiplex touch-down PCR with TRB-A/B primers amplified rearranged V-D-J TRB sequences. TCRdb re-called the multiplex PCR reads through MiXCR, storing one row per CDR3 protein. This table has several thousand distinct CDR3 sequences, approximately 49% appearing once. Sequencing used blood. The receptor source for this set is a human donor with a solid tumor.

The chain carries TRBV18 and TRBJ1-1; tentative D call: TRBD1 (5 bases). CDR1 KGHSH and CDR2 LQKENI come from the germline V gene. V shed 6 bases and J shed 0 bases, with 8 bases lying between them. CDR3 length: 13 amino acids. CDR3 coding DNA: TGTGCCAGCTCGGGACCTATGAACACTGAAGCTTTCTTT. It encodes CASSGPMNTEAFF.

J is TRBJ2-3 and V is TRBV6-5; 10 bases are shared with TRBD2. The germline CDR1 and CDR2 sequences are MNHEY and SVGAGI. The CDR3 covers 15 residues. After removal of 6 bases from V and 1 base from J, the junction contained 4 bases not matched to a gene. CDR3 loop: CASSPSGSGTDTQYF. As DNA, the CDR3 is TGTGCCAGCAGCCCTAGCGGGAGTGGCACAGATACGCAGTATTTT.

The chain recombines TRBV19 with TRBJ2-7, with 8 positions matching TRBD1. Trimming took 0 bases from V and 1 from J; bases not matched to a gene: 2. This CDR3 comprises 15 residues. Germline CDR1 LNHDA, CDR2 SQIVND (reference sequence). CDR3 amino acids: CASSIDGTGSYEQYF. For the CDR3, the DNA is TGTGCCAGTAGTATAGATGGGACAGGTTCCTACGAGCAGTACTTC.

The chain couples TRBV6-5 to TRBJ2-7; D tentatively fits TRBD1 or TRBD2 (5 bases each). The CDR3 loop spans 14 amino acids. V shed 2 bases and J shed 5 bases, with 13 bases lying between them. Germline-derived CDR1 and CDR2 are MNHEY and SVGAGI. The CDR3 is CASSYVGGRDEQYF. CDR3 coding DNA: TGTGCCAGCAGTTACGTTGGGGGAAGGGACGAGCAGTACTTC.

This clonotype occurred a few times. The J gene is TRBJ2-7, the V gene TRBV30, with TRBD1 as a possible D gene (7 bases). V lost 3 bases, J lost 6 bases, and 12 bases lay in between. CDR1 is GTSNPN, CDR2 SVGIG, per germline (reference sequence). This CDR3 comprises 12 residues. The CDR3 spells CAWSPGGLEQYF. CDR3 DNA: TGTGCCTGGAGCCCAGGGGGGCTCGAGCAGTACTTC.

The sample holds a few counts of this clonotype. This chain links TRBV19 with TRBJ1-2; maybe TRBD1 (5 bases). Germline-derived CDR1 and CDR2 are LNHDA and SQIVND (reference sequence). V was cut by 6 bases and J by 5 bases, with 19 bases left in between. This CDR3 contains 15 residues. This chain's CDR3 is CASRGGLLGGYGYTF. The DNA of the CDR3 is TGTGCCAGTAGGGGGGGACTCCTCGGAGGGTATGGCTACACCTTC.

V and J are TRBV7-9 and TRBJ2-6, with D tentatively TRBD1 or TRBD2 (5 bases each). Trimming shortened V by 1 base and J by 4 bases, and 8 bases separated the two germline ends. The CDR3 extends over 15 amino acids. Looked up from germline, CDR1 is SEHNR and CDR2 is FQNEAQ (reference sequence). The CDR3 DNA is TGTGCCAGCAGCTTAGGGGGGAGAGGGGCCAACGTCCTGACTTTC. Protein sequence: CASSLGGRGANVLTF.

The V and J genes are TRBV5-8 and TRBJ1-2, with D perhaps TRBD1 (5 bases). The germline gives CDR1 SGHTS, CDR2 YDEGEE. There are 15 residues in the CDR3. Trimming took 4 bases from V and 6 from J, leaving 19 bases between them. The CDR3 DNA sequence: TGTGCCAGCAGCCCCCGGGGGGGAAGAGTGGATGGCTACACCTTC. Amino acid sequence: CASSPRGGRVDGYTF.

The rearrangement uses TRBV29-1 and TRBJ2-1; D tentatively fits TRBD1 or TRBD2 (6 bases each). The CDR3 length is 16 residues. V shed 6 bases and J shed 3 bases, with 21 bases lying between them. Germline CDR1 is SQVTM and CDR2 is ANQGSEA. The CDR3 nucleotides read TGCAGCGTGGACCGCTCAGTCGCGGGACACTACAATGAGCAGTTCTTC. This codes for CSVDRSVAGHYNEQFF.

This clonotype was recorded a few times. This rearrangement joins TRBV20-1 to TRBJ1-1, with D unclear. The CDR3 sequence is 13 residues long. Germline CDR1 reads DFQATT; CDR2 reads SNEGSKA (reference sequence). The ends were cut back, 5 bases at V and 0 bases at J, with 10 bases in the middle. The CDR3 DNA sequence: TGCAGTGCTCCTCGGACGGTGAACACTGAAGCTTTCTTT. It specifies CSAPRTVNTEAFF.

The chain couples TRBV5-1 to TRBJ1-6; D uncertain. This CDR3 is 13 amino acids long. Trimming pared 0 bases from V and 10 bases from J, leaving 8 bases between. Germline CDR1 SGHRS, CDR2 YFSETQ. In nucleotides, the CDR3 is TGCGCCAGCAGCTTGGTGCTAAACTCACCCCTCCACTTT. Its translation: CASSLVLNSPLHF.

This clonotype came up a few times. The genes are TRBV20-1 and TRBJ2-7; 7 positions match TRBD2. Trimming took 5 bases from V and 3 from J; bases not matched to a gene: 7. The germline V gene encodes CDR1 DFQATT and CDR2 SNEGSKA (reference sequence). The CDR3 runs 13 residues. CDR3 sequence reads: CSAGSGISYEQYF. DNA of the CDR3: TGCAGTGCTGGAAGCGGGATAAGCTACGAGCAGTACTTC.

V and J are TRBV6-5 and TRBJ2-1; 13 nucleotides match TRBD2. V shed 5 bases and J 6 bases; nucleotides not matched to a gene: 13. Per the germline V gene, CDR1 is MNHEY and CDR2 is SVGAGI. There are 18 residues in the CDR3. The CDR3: CASSRRTSGSTGVNEQFF. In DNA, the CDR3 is TGTGCCAGCAGTAGAAGGACTAGCGGGAGTACCGGGGTCAATGAGCAGTTCTTC.

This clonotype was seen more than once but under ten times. Here the CDR3 reads CASITDSVGRPQHF. In nucleotides, the CDR3 is TGTGCCAGCATCACAGACAGTGTCGGAAGGCCCCAGCATTTT. The chain has TRBV11-3 and TRBJ1-5; perhaps TRBD1 as D (5 bases). Germline CDR1 reads SGHNT; CDR2 reads YENEEA. V gave up 7 bases and J gave up 9 bases, with 19 bases separating them. The CDR3 length is 14 residues.

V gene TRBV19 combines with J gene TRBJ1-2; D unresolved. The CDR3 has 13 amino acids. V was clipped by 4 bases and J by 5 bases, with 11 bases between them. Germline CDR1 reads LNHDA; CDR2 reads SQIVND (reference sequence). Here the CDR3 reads CASSSPGLYGYTF. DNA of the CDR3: TGTGCCAGTAGTAGCCCGGGCTTATATGGCTACACCTTC.

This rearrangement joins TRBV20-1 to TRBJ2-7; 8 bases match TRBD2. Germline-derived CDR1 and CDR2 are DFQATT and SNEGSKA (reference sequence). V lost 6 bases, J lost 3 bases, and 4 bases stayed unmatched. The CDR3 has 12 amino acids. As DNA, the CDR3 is TGCAGTGCCCCGGGACTAGACTACGAGCAGTACTTC. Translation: CSAPGLDYEQYF.

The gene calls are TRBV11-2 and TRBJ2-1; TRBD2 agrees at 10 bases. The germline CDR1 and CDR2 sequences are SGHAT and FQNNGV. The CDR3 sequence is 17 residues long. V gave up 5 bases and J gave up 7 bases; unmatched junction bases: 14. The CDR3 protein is CASSRPTGTSESNEQFF. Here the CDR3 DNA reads TGTGCCAGCAGCCGCCCAACCGGGACTAGCGAAAGTAATGAGCAGTTCTTC.

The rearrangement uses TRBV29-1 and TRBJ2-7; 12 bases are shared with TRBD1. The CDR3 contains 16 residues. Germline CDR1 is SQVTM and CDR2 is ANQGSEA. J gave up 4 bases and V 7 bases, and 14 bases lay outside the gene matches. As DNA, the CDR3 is TGCAGCGCCCAATCCCCCCGGGACAGGGGGCTGTACGAGCAGTACTTC. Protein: CSAQSPRDRGLYEQYF.

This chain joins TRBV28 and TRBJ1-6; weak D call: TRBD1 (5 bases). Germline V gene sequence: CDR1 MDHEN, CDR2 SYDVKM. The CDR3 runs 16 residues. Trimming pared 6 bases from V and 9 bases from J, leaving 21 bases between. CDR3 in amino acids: CASSLVGQGKGSPLHF. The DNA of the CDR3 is TGTGCCAGCAGCCTGGTGGGCCAGGGAAAGGGTTCACCCCTCCACTTT.

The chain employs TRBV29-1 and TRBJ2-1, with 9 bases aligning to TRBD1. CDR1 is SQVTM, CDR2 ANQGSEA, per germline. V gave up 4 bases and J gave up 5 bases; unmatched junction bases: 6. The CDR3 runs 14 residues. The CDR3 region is CSVGPGQGNNEQFF. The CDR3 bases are TGCAGCGTTGGCCCGGGACAGGGAAACAATGAGCAGTTCTTC.

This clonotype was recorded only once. The CDR3 sequence: CSANLYRGLYEQYF. In nucleotides, the CDR3 is TGCAGTGCTAACCTCTACCGGGGACTCTACGAGCAGTACTTC. The rearrangement links TRBV20-1 to TRBJ2-7, with D possibly being TRBD2 (6 bases). The CDR3 consists of 14 residues. Germline-derived CDR1 and CDR2 are DFQATT and SNEGSKA (reference sequence). V was clipped by 4 bases and J by 3 bases, with 16 bases between them.

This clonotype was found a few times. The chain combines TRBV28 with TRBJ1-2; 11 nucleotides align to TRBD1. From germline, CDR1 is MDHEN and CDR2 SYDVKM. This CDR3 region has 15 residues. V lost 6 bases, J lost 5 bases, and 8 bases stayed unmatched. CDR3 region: CASRIGGQGGYGYTF. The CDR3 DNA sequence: TGTGCCAGCAGGATAGGGGGACAGGGGGGTTATGGCTACACCTTC.

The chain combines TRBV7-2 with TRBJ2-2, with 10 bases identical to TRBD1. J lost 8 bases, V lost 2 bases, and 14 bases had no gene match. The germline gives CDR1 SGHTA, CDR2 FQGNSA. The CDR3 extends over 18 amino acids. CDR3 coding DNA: TGTGCCAGCAGCTTAAAAGAGGCCCGGGACAGGGGCCCAGGGGAGCTGTTTTTT. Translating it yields CASSLKEARDRGPGELFF.

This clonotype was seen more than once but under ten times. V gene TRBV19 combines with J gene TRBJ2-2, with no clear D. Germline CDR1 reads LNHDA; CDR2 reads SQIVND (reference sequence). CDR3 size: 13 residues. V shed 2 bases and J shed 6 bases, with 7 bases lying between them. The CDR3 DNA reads TGTGCCAGTAGTATAAGAGTTGCCGGGGAGCTGTTTTTT. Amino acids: CASSIRVAGELFF.

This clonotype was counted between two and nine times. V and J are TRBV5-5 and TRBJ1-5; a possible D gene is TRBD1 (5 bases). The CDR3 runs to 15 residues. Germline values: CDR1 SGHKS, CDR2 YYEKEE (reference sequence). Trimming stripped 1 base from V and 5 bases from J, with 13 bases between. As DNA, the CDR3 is TGTGCCAGCAGCTTGAGGGACGGCAGGGATCAGCCCCAGCATTTT. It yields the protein CASSLRDGRDQPQHF.

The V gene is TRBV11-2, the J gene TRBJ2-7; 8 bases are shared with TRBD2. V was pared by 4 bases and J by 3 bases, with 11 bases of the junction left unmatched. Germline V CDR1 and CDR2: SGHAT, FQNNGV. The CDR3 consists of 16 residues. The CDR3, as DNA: TGTGCCAGCAGCTCAACCTCGGGTAGCGGGATCTACGAGCAGTACTTC. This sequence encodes CASSSTSGSGIYEQYF.

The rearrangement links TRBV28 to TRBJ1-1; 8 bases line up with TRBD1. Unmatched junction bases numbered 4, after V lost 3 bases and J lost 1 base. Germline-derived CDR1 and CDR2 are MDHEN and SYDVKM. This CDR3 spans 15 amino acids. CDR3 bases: TGTGCCAGCAGTTTTAGGGGGACAGGGAACACTGAAGCTTTCTTT. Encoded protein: CASSFRGTGNTEAFF.

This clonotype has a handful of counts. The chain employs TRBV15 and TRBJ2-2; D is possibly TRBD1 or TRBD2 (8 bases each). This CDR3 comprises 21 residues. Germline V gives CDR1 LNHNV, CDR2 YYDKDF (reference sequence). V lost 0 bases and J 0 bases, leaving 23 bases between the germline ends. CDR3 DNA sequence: TGTGCCACCAGCAGAGATGAGTGGGCGGGAGGACAGGGCACGAACACCGGGGAGCTGTTTTTT. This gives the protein CATSRDEWAGGQGTNTGELFF.

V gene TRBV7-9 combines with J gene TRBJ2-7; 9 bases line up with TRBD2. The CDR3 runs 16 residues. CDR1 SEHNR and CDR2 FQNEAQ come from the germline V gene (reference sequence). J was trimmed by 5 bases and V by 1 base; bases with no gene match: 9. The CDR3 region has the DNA TGTGCCAGCAGCTTAGGGGCTAGCGGGATGCGCGACGAGCAGTACTTC. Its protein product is CASSLGASGMRDEQYF.

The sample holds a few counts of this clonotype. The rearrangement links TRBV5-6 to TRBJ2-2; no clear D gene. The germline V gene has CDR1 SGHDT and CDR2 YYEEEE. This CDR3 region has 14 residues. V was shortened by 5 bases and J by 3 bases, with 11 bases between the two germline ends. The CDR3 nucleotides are TGTGCCAGCAGTTCCCCAGGTTACACCGGGGAGCTGTTTTTT. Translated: CASSSPGYTGELFF.